This is a list of T cell receptor beta chains from one sample in a study of T cells expressing NK-cell markers. Each CDR3 protein gets one entry in TCRdb, which reprocessed the 5' RACE reads and gives no DNA. This repertoire includes about 450,000 distinct CDR3 sequences. The sequencing input was blood T cells: a sorted CD56 or NKG2C T cell subset, CD4+ or CD8+ T cells, or bulk PBMC T cells (not recorded which). Receptors were obtained from a woman between 18 and 70 years old in good health. The CDR3 runs from the conserved cysteine through the conserved F or W. Each record gives: J gene, V gene, CDR3 protein.

TRBJ1-3 TRBV12-3/TRBV12-4 CASSYHPGNTIYF
TRBJ2-3 TRBV7-9 CASSPSRGATDTQYF
TRBJ2-2 TRBV12-3/TRBV12-4 CASSLITGELFF
TRBJ1-1 TRBV5-1 CASSRVGTNTEAFF
TRBJ2-3 TRBV20-1 CSARERERSTDTQYF
TRBJ2-1 TRBV6-6 CASSPMNEQFF
TRBJ2-5 TRBV7-2 CASSLGGLAGRETQYF
TRBJ2-5 TRBV2 CASRTLAARGTQYF
TRBJ1-1 TRBV6-1 CASRGPGRPRPEAFF
TRBJ2-3 TRBV3-1 CASSQPAGVADTQYF
TRBJ1-6 TRBV5-1 CASRIAGSYNSPLHF
TRBJ1-4 TRBV29-1 CSAQGYSGEKLFF
TRBJ2-2 TRBV7-9 CASSLAGQNTGELFF
TRBJ2-2 TRBV7-2 CASSLGYGGALTGELFF
TRBJ2-7 TRBV20-1 CSASSGGAGTYEQYF
TRBJ2-3 TRBV7-2 CASSLVGNGVDTQYF
TRBJ1-1 TRBV27 CASMERAEAFF
TRBJ2-7 TRBV5-1 CASTETGDQRQYF
TRBJ1-4 TRBV5-4 CASSSGGTTNEKLFF
TRBJ2-6 TRBV20-1 CSARERSGANVLTF
TRBJ2-3 TRBV12-3/TRBV12-4 CASSPGGPGDTQYF
TRBJ2-1 TRBV7-3 CASSISSGRAGEQFF
TRBJ2-3 TRBV7-2 CASSLGGGGGAQYF
TRBJ2-3 TRBV11-3 CASSAGLAGKDTQYF
TRBJ2-3 TRBV6-1 CASSEASVVGGSTDTQYF
TRBJ2-5 TRBV12-3/TRBV12-4 CASSSVQETQYF
TRBJ2-5 TRBV18 CASSPTDRKQETQYF
TRBJ2-2 TRBV7-2 CASSLGPLNTGELFF
TRBJ2-1 TRBV5-4 CASSGNVGGNEQFF
TRBJ2-7 TRBV4-2 CASSQEAGTEQYF
TRBJ2-7 TRBV4-2 CASSPSVAGGPEQYF
TRBJ2-2 TRBV11-2 CASSLRRAGGPTGELFF
TRBJ2-1 TRBV5-4 CASSLLPVDEQFF
TRBJ1-5 TRBV18 CASSPQKGAGQPQHF
TRBJ2-1 TRBV14 CASSQDRSPRAQGGSSEQFF
TRBJ2-1 TRBV20-1 CSACRAVVNEQFF
TRBJ1-6 TRBV12-3/TRBV12-4 CASTRVGSPLHF
TRBJ2-1 TRBV19 CASSITAGGSYNEQFF
TRBJ2-2 TRBV12-3/TRBV12-4 CASSFGGGRAGELFF
TRBJ2-1 TRBV12-3/TRBV12-4 CASSQGTSGSNEQFF
TRBJ2-7 TRBV6-2/TRBV6-3 CASSYPIDSPEQYF
TRBJ1-1 TRBV30 CAWSTSEYTEAFF
TRBJ2-7 TRBV14 CASRSAGEQYF
TRBJ2-1 TRBV7-9 CASSLAKEWNEQFF
TRBJ2-1 TRBV9 CASSVGGQDYNEQFF
TRBJ1-1 TRBV7-9 CASSPGTGENTEAFF
TRBJ1-1 TRBV12-3/TRBV12-4 CASSSEGLEAFF
TRBJ2-1 TRBV24-1 CATSDFAGGPDEQFF